These 25 T cell receptor beta chains originate from one sample sequenced in a study of PD-1 blockade in classical Hodgkin lymphoma. Produced via immunoSEQ multiplex PCR; TCRdb's table is partial and in-frame only. This table holds about 75,000 clones, under 95% found once. Every patient was affected by relapse after autologous stem cell transplantation, while exposure to brentuximab vedotin was not uniform. The specimen was peripheral blood mononuclear cells (PBMCs), collected at baseline. These TCRs come from a human donor with classical Hodgkin lymphoma.

The V gene is TRBV6-4, the J gene TRBJ2-1, with 9 bases aligning to TRBD2. J lost 3 bases, V lost 3 bases, and 9 bases had no gene match. The CDR3 is made up of 17 amino acids. The V gene's germline CDR1 is MRHNA and CDR2 SNTAGT. The CDR3 reads CASSEAPGGGGYNEQFF. DNA of the CDR3: TGTGCCAGCAGTGAGGCCCCTGGCGGGGGGGGCTACAATGAGCAGTTCTTC.

The V call is TRBV30, the J call TRBJ1-5; D not certain. The V end was cut by 2 bases, the J end by 4 bases, with 9 bases between. The CDR3 spans 13 residues. The V gene's germline CDR1 is GTSNPN and CDR2 SVGIG (reference sequence). The CDR3 nucleotides are TGTGCCTGGAGTCGGGAGAGGAATCAGCCCCAGCATTTT. Encoded protein: CAWSRERNQPQHF.

This sequence joins TRBV27 and TRBJ1-2; TRBD1 is a possible D gene (5 bases). Trimming stripped 5 bases from V and 3 bases from J, with 13 bases between. Germline CDR1 MNHEY, CDR2 SMNVEV (reference sequence). The CDR3 is 14 amino acids. The CDR3 bases are TGTGCCAGCAGTCCCTCCGACAGTTACTATGGCTACACCTTC. It specifies CASSPSDSYYGYTF.

This chain's CDR3 is CASSQDKGSYEQYF. CDR3 DNA: TGTGCCAGCAGCCAAGACAAGGGTAGCTACGAGCAGTACTTC. The chain has TRBV4-2 and TRBJ2-7; D gene uncertain. CDR1 and CDR2 (germline): LGHNA, YNFKEQ. The CDR3 is made up of 14 amino acids. Between the trimmed V and J ends, which lost 0 bases and 3 bases, there was a span of 9 bases.

The rearrangement joins TRBV6-1 to TRBJ2-7; 7 bases map to TRBD1. J was trimmed by 4 bases and V by 0 bases; bases with no gene match: 6. The CDR3 is 15 residues long. CDR1 is MNHNS and CDR2 is SASEGT in the germline V gene. The CDR3 reads CASSEARQGEYEQYF. CDR3 bases: TGTGCCAGCAGTGAAGCGAGGCAGGGGGAATACGAGCAGTACTTC.

V gene TRBV7-8 combines with J gene TRBJ1-2, with TRBD1 as a possible D gene (6 bases). The germline gives CDR1 SGHVS, CDR2 FQNEAQ. CDR3 length: 15 residues. The V gene lost 8 bases and the J gene lost 6 bases, with 22 bases spanning the gap. The CDR3 is CASRPLTGNSNGYTF. The CDR3, as DNA: TGTGCCAGCCGACCATTGACAGGAAATTCTAATGGCTACACCTTC. The full variable domain, completed using reference TRBV7-8 and TRBJ1-2, is GAGVSQSPRYKVAKRGQDVALRCDPISGHVSLFWYQQALGQGPEFLTYFQNEAQLDKSGLPSDRFFAERPEGSVSTLKIQRTQQEDSAVYLCASRPLTGNSNGYTFGSGTRLTVV.

The chain joins TRBV27 to TRBJ1-1; possibly TRBD1 for D (5 bases). Between the trimmed V and J ends, which lost 8 bases and 1 base, there was a span of 20 bases. The length of the CDR3 is 16 residues. Germline CDR1 and CDR2: MNHEY and SMNVEV (reference sequence). The CDR3 reads CASGRGESWGNTEAFF. Here the CDR3 DNA reads TGTGCCAGCGGAAGGGGAGAAAGCTGGGGGAACACTGAAGCTTTCTTT.

The chain couples TRBV5-1 to TRBJ2-7; the D gene is possibly TRBD2 (5 bases). Germline V gives CDR1 SGHRS, CDR2 YFSETQ. The CDR3 totals 15 residues. Trimming took off 0 bases at V and 1 base at J, with 11 bases between the two ends. The CDR3 DNA follows: TGCGCCAGCAGCTTGGATGGGGAGTCTTCCTACGAGCAGTACTTC. Amino acid sequence: CASSLDGESSYEQYF.

The rearrangement links TRBV6-6 to TRBJ2-7; D may match TRBD1 or TRBD2 (5 bases each). Germline lookup yields CDR1 MNHNY and CDR2 SVGAGI (reference sequence). Deletions cut 2 bases from V and 2 bases from J, with 10 bases between. This CDR3 contains 14 residues. The CDR3 reads CASSYLQGAYEQYF. CDR3 nucleotides: TGTGCCAGCAGTTACCTTCAGGGAGCCTACGAGCAGTACTTC.

The chain couples TRBV7-2 to TRBJ1-5, with D unresolved. CDR1 and CDR2 (germline): SGHTA, FQGNSA. With 1 base removed from V and 8 bases from J, the gap between germline ends came to 6 bases. There are 12 residues in the CDR3. The CDR3, as DNA: TGTGCCAGCAGCTTAGGCATCAAGCCCCAGCATTTT. Translating gives CASSLGIKPQHF.

The J gene is TRBJ1-5, the V gene TRBV27, with D possibly matching TRBD1 (6 bases). The CDR3 has 16 residues. The ends were cut back, 5 bases at V and 1 base at J, with 15 bases in the middle. The V gene's germline CDR1 is MNHEY and CDR2 SMNVEV (reference sequence). The CDR3 region is CASSAPGEGSNQPQHF. CDR3 bases: TGTGCCAGCAGTGCCCCAGGGGAGGGAAGCAATCAGCCCCAGCATTTT.

This clone has a single count. The rearrangement joins TRBV2 to TRBJ2-2, with TRBD2 matching over 9 bases. The V segment lost 11 bases and the J segment 1 base; nucleotides outside the gene matches: 8. Germline lookup yields CDR1 SNHLY and CDR2 FYNNEI. The CDR3 loop spans 15 amino acids. The CDR3 protein is CAGSYSGGNTGELFF. CDR3 coding DNA: TGTGCCGGATCCTATAGCGGGGGGAACACCGGGGAGCTGTTTTTT.

The chain joins TRBV7-6 to TRBJ1-1; maybe TRBD1 (6 bases). Germline V gene sequence: CDR1 SGHVS, CDR2 FNYEAQ. The length of the CDR3 is 15 residues. V was trimmed by 0 bases and J by 1 base, leaving 9 bases between them. The CDR3 sequence: CASSLALTGNTEAFF. As DNA, the CDR3 is TGTGCCAGCAGCTTAGCCCTGACAGGGAACACTGAAGCTTTCTTT.

The V and J genes are TRBV11-3 and TRBJ2-7; TRBD1 agrees at 10 bases. J was trimmed by 5 bases and V by 6 bases; bases with no gene match: 4. This CDR3 is 13 amino acids long. Germline lookup yields CDR1 SGHNT and CDR2 YENEEA. CDR3: CASSGDRGDEQYF. Here the CDR3 DNA reads TGTGCCAGCAGTGGGGACAGGGGCGACGAGCAGTACTTC. The variable domain in full, completed from reference TRBV11-3 and TRBJ2-7, reads EAGVVQSPRYKIIEKKQPVAFWCNPISGHNTLYWYLQNLGQGPELLIRYENEEAVDDSQLPKDRFSAERLKGVDSTLKIQPAELGDSAVYLCASSGDRGDEQYFGPGTRLTVT.

The genes are TRBV7-8 and TRBJ2-3; weak D call: TRBD2 (6 bases). This CDR3 contains 16 residues. V was pared by 4 bases and J by 6 bases, with 20 bases between. The germline V gene encodes CDR1 SGHVS and CDR2 FQNEAQ. CDR3 in DNA: TGTGCCAGCAGCTCACTAGGCGGAGGGCCGGGGGATACGCAGTATTTT. Its translation: CASSSLGGGPGDTQYF.

The chain joins TRBV5-1 to TRBJ2-2, with 8 nucleotides matching TRBD2. Germline values: CDR1 SGHRS, CDR2 YFSETQ. V shed 4 bases, J shed 1 base, and the junction held 3 bases outside the gene matches. This CDR3 spans 15 amino acids. CDR3 in DNA: TGCGCCAGCAGCCTAGCGGGCTGGAACACCGGGGAGCTGTTTTTT. Amino acids: CASSLAGWNTGELFF.

This chain links TRBV7-3 with TRBJ2-1, with 11 bases that match TRBD2. CDR1 is SGHTA, CDR2 FQGTGA, per germline. The CDR3 consists of 16 residues. V lost 5 bases, J lost 6 bases, and 9 bases stayed unmatched. CDR3 DNA sequence: TGTGCCAGCAGCCCACGGACTAGCGGGTGGGTCAATGAGCAGTTCTTC. Translating gives CASSPRTSGWVNEQFF.

The CDR3 loop reads CSAARETQYF. The DNA of the CDR3 is TGCAGTGCTGCCAGAGAGACCCAGTACTTC. V usage is TRBV20-1 and J usage is TRBJ2-5; the D is unclear. The CDR3 consists of 10 residues. Per germline, CDR1 DFQATT and CDR2 SNEGSKA (reference sequence). V lost 5 bases and J lost 4, with 5 bases in between.

This chain uses TRBV27 with TRBJ1-2; D may be TRBD1 (5 bases). The CDR3 is 13 residues long. The V end lost 8 bases, the J end lost 8 bases, and 18 bases lay between the germline ends. Germline CDR1 and CDR2: MNHEY and SMNVEV (reference sequence). The CDR3 reads CASWDLSGAGYTF. The DNA of the CDR3 is TGTGCCAGCTGGGACCTCTCTGGGGCCGGCTACACCTTC.

V gene TRBV30 combines with J gene TRBJ1-1; D might be TRBD1 (5 bases). This CDR3 is built from 13 residues. The germline V and J ends were trimmed by 0 bases and 4 bases, with 9 bases remaining between them. Germline CDR1 GTSNPN, CDR2 SVGIG (reference sequence). The CDR3 DNA reads as TGTGCCTGGAGTGTACAGGACGGCACTGAAGCTTTCTTT. This gives the protein CAWSVQDGTEAFF.

This sequence joins TRBV4-2 and TRBJ2-7; D possibly corresponds to TRBD2 (6 bases). The CDR3 spans 15 residues. V shed 0 bases and J shed 0 bases, with 9 bases lying between them. Germline loops: CDR1 LGHNA, CDR2 YNFKEQ. CDR3 amino acids: CASSQDDGSSYEQYF. The CDR3 coding sequence is TGTGCCAGCAGCCAAGATGACGGGAGCTCCTACGAGCAGTACTTC.

The gene calls are TRBV5-5 and TRBJ1-4, with 7 bases aligning to TRBD1. The CDR3 contains 15 residues. Germline V gene sequence: CDR1 SGHKS, CDR2 YYEKEE (reference sequence). V lost 4 bases, J lost 2 bases, and 5 bases stayed unmatched. CDR3 coding DNA: TGTGCCAGCAGCCTAGAACAGGGGACTAATGAAAAACTGTTTTTT. Translating it yields CASSLEQGTNEKLFF.

J is TRBJ2-7 and V is TRBV12-5; weak D call: TRBD2 (5 bases). Germline loops: CDR1 LGHNT, CDR2 FRNRAP. V lost 6 bases and J lost 3, with 15 bases in between. This CDR3 is built from 14 residues. CDR3 in amino acids: CASGSAGPGYEQYF. The CDR3 DNA is TGTGCTAGTGGATCCGCGGGCCCAGGCTACGAGCAGTACTTC.

V usage is TRBV28 and J usage is TRBJ2-4, with 7 bases identical to TRBD1. The CDR3 consists of 14 residues. V trimming: 5 bases; J trimming: 6 bases; junction bases outside the gene matches: 7. Looked up from germline, CDR1 is MDHEN and CDR2 is SYDVKM. CDR3 coding DNA: TGTGCCAGCAGTCACCGACAGGGTTTAAACATTCAGTACTTC. Translation gives CASSHRQGLNIQYF.

The chain joins TRBV5-4 to TRBJ2-5; a possible D gene is TRBD2 (8 bases). The CDR3 sequence is 16 residues long. The germline gives CDR1 SGHNT, CDR2 YYREEE (reference sequence). Trimming shortened V by 4 bases and J by 4 bases, and 20 bases separated the two germline ends. CDR3 sequence (DNA): TGTGCCAGCAGCCGGAGGGGGCGGGGGGATTTAGAGACCCAGTACTTC. Translation: CASSRRGRGDLETQYF.